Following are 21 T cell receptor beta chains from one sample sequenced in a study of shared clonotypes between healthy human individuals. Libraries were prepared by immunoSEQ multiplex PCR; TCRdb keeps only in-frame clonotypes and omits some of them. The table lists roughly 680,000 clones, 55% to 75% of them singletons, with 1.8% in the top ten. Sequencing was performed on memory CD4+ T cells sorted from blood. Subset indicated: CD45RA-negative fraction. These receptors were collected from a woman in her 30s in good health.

CDR3 sequence reads: CASSLGGGSGHEQYF. Written as DNA, the CDR3 is TGTGCCAGCAGCTTGGGGGGCGGGTCAGGACACGAGCAGTACTTC. This sequence joins TRBV5-4 and TRBJ2-7; the D gene could be TRBD1 or TRBD2 (5 bases each). Germline lookup yields CDR1 SGHNT and CDR2 YYREEE (reference sequence). Trimming shortened V by 0 bases and J by 5 bases, and 15 bases separated the two germline ends. This CDR3 comprises 15 residues.

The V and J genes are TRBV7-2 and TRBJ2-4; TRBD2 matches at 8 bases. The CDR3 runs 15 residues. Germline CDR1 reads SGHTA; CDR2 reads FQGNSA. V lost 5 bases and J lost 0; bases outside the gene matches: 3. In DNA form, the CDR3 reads TGTGCCAGCAGCGGGAGCGGGAGAGCCAAAAACATTCAGTACTTC. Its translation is CASSGSGRAKNIQYF.

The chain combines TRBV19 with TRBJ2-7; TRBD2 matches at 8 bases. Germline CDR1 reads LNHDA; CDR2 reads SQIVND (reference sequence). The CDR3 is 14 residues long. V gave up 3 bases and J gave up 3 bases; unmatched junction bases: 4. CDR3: CASSMREAGYEQYF. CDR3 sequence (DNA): TGTGCCAGTAGTATGCGGGAGGCCGGCTACGAGCAGTACTTC.

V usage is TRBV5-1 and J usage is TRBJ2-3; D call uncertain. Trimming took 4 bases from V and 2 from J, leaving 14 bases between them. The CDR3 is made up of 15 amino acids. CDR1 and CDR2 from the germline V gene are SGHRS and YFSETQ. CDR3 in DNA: TGCGCCAGCAGCCCGACCCAACCCGCCACAGATACGCAGTATTTT. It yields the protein CASSPTQPATDTQYF.

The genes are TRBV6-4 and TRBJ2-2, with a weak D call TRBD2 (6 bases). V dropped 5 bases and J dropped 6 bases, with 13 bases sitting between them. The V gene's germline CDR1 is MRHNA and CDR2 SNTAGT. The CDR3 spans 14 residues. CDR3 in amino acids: CASSRTGAAGELFF. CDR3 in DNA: TGTGCCAGCAGTCGGACGGGAGCGGCCGGGGAGCTGTTTTTT.

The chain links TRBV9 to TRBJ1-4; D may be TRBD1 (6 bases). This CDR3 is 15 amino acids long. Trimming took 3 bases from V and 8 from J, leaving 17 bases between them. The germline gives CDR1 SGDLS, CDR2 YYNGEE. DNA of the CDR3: TGTGCCAGCAGCGGGCAACAGGGAGGACGGGAAAAACTGTTTTTT. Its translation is CASSGQQGGREKLFF.

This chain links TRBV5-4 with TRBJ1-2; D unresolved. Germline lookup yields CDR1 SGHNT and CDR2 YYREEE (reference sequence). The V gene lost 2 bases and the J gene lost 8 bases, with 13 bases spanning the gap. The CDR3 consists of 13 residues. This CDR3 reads CASSLSGDVGYTF. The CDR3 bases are TGTGCCAGCAGCTTAAGCGGAGACGTGGGCTACACCTTC. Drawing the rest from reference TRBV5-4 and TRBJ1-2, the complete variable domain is ETGVTQSPTHLIKTRGQQVTLRCSSQSGHNTVSWYQQALGQGPQFIFQYYREEENGRGNFPPRFSGLQFPNYSSELNVNALELDDSALYLCASSLSGDVGYTFGSGTRLTVV.

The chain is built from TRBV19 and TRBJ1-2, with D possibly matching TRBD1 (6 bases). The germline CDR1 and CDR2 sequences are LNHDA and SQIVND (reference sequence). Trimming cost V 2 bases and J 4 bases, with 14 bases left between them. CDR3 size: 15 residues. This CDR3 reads CASSIPDSSTYGYTF. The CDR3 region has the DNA TGTGCCAGTAGTATACCGGACAGCTCTACCTATGGCTACACCTTC.

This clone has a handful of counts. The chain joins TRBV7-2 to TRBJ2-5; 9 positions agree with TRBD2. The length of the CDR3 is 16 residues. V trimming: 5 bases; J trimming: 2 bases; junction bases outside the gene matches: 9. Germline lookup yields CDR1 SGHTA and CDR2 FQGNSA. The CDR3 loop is CASSPSTSGPQETQYF. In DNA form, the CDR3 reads TGTGCCAGCAGCCCATCGACTAGCGGCCCACAAGAGACCCAGTACTTC.

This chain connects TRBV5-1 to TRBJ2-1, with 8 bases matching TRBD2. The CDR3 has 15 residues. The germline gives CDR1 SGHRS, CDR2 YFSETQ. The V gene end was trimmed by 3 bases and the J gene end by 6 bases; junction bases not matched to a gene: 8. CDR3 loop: CASSSLTSVGNEQFF. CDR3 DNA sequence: TGCGCCAGCAGCTCCTTGACTAGCGTCGGCAATGAGCAGTTCTTC.

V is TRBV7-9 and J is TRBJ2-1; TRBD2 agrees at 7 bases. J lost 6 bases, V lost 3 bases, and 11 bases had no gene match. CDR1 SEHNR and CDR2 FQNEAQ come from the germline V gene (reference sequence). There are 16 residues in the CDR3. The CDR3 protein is CASSFGGRAVGNEQFF. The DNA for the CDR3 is TGTGCCAGCAGCTTCGGAGGGAGGGCGGTCGGCAATGAGCAGTTCTTC.

CDR3 in amino acids: CASSPGTAYNQPQHF. For the CDR3, the DNA is TGTGCCAGTAGTCCCGGGACAGCGTATAATCAGCCCCAGCATTTT. The chain has TRBV19 and TRBJ1-5; 7 bases map to TRBD1. The junction had 8 bases not matched to a gene; V was cut back by 5 bases and J by 4 bases. This CDR3 is 15 amino acids long. The germline V gene encodes CDR1 LNHDA and CDR2 SQIVND (reference sequence).

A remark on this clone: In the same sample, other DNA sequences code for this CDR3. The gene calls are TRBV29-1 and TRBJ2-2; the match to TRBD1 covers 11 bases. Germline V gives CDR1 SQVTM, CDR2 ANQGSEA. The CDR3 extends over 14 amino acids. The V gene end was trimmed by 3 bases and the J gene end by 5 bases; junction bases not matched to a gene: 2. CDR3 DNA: TGCAGCGTTGAGGGACAGGGGGGTACCGGGGAGCTGTTTTTT. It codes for CSVEGQGGTGELFF.

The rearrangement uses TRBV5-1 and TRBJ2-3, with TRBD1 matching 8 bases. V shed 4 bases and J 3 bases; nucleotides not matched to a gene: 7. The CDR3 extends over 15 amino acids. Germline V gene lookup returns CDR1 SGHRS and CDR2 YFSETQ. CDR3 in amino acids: CASSQRQGRTDTQYF. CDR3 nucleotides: TGCGCCAGCAGCCAAAGACAGGGGCGAACAGATACGCAGTATTTT.

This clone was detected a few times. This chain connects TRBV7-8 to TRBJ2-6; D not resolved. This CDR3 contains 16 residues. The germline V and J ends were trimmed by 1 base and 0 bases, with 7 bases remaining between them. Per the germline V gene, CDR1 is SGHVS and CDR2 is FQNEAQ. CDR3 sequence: CASSLGLLSGANVLTF. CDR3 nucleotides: TGTGCCAGCAGCTTAGGTCTGCTCTCTGGGGCCAACGTCCTGACTTTC.

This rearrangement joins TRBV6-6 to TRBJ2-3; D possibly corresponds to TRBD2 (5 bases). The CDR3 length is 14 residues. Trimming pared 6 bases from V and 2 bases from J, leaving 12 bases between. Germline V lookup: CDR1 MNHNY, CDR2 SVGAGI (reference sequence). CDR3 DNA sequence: TGTGCCAGCAGCAAACTAGGGAACACAGATACGCAGTATTTT. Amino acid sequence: CASSKLGNTDTQYF.

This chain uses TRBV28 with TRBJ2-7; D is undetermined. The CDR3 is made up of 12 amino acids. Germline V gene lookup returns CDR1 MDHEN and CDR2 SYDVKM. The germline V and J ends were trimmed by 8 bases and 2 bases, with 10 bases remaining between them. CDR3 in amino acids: CASETDTYEQYF. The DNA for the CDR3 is TGTGCCAGCGAAACCGACACCTACGAGCAGTACTTC.

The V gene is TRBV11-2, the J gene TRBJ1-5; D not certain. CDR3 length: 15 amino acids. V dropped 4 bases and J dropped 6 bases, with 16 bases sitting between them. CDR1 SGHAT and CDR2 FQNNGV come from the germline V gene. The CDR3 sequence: CASSSGQPGSQPQHF. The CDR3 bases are TGTGCCAGCAGCTCCGGCCAACCCGGGAGTCAGCCCCAGCATTTT.

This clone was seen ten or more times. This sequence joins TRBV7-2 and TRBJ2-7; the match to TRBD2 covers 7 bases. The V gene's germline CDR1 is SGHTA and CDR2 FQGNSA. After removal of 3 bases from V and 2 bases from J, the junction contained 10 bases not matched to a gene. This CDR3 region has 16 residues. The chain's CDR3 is CASSFEGGIETYEQYF. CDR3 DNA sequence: TGTGCCAGCAGCTTCGAGGGAGGGATTGAGACCTACGAGCAGTACTTC.

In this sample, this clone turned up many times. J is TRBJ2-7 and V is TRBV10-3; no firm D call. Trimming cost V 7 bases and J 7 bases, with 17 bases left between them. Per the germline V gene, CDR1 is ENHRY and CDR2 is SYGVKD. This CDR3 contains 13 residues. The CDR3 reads CAITGASAREQYF. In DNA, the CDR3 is TGTGCCATCACCGGAGCATCAGCTAGGGAGCAGTACTTC.

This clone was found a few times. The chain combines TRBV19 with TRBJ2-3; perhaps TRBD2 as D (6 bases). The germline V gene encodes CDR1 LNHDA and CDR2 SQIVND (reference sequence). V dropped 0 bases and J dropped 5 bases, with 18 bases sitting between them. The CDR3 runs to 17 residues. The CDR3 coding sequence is TGTGCCAGTAGTATAGATAGCGGACTCCCCTTAGGAGATACGCAGTATTTT. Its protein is CASSIDSGLPLGDTQYF.